This T cell receptor beta chain was profiled in a study of T cell clonality in common variable immunodeficiency. Profiling relied on immunoSEQ multiplex PCR, and the TCRdb table lists in-frame clones only, not all of them. The table lists about 7,800 clones. Most patients and controls had Caucasian heritage. Donors gave roughly 4.5 to 8.5 ml heparinized peripheral whole blood. Losses at the gene ends were 2 bases for V and 6 bases for J; bases not matched to a gene: 3. The CDR3 sequence is 14 residues long. Looked up from germline, CDR1 is GTSNPN and CDR2 is SVGIG (reference sequence). A word on this clone: Its antigen is unidentified. The CDR3 end falls 3 residues outside the read, so it is completed with the germline J gene.

General observations from the study: Reportedly, TCR beta sequences from common variable immunodeficiency showed fewer deletions and N-nucleotide insertions. T cell subpopulation sequencing would be needed to explain CVID clonality. Fewer TCRbeta clones were shared among CVID subjects than controls.

Sequencing used peripheral blood mononuclear cells. This receptor was taken from a human donor with common variable immunodeficiency. This chain uses TRBV30 with TRBJ2-1; TRBD1 matches at 11 bases. CDR3 bases read: TGTGCCTGGAGTACCGGGACAGGGGGCAATGAG. Its protein is CAWSTGTGGNE. The whole CDR3 protein reads CAWSTGTGGNEQFF.